This T cell receptor beta chain was identified in a study of shared clonotypes between healthy human individuals. An even split of each subset's genomic DNA across several immunoSEQ plates was performed. Only in-frame clones appear in the TCRdb table, and some are missing; sequencing was by immunoSEQ multiplex PCR. The table shows around 79,000 clones, with over 55% occurring only once. This clone was seen only a few times. All the donors were Caucasian adults who lived in Nashville, Tennessee. The CDR3 runs to 15 residues. The germline V gene has CDR1 MRHNA and CDR2 SNTAGT. After removal of 5 bases from V and 0 bases from J, the junction contained 6 bases not matched to a gene.

This rearrangement joins TRBV6-4 to TRBJ1-1; the match to TRBD1 covers 7 bases. The sequenced sample consisted of memory CD8+ T cells sorted from blood. Subset: CD45RO+ cells pooled with CCR7-negative TemRA cells. The clonotype originates from a man aged 25 to 45 in good health. The CDR3 nucleotides read TGTGCCAGCAGTCCTGGGACAGACTTGAACACTGAAGCTTTCTTT. Its protein product is CASSPGTDLNTEAFF.